This T cell receptor beta chain was identified during a study of T cell responses to AZD1222 COVID-19 vaccine. Here immunoSEQ multiplex PCR was the method, and the copy in TCRdb shows in-frame clones only, minus some. The sample lists about 83,000 clones, around nine tenths occurring once. A remark on this clone: Antigen specificity is unknown.

Study conclusions and caveats: It should be noted that donors were predominantly white British and more often female, and clonal diversity was possibly underestimated. It was only after the peak T cell response that any repertoires were sampled.

CDR1 is SQVTM and CDR2 is ANQGSEA in the germline V gene. This CDR3 has 13 amino acids. Trimming took 5 bases from V and 0 from J, leaving 7 bases between them. V and J are TRBV29-1 and TRBJ1-4, with D possibly TRBD1 on 5 matching bases. The TCR comes from an adult in good health. The sequencing here drew on peripheral blood, taken on day 0 of MenACWY control vaccination. As DNA, the CDR3 is TGCAGCGTTACGACAGCAACTAATGAAAAACTGTTTTTT. Translation gives CSVTTATNEKLFF.